This record concerns one TCR beta chain sequence. What it binds is unknown. As to time point: blood 4 weeks post-SBRT, at nephrectomy. The sample's treatment: 15 Gy SBRT to primary tumor, nephrectomy 4 weeks later. Blood was sampled at baseline, 2 weeks and 4 weeks after SBRT. Clear cell pathology was present in this patient's renal cell carcinoma. The data stem from a study of radiation and T cells in renal cell carcinoma. Overall study results and limits: Top tumor clonotypes rose in blood 2 weeks post-radiation, then contracted.

The assay was immunoSEQ multiplex PCR, and TCRdb's table has in-frame clones only and misses some. The repertoire holds approximately 90,000 clones, with over 80% as singletons. The material was blood, obtained from a patient whose treatment included radiotherapy and nephrectomy. The TCR was taken from a man aged 45-65 years with renal cell carcinoma.

CDR3 nucleotide sequence: TGTGCCAGCAGCTTAGCAGACGGGTACGAGCAGTACTTC. Protein product: CASSLADGYEQYF. The rearrangement links TRBV7-2 to TRBJ2-7; no reliable D call. The CDR3 is made up of 13 amino acids. Deletions cut 0 bases from V and 4 bases from J, with 7 bases between. The germline V gene has CDR1 SGHTA and CDR2 FQGNSA. The full variable domain, completed using reference TRBV7-2 and TRBJ2-7, is GAGVSQSPSNKVTEKGKDVELRCDPISGHTALYWYRQSLGQGLEFLIYFQGNSAPDKSGLPSDRFSAERTGGSVSTLTIQRTQQEDSAVYLCASSLADGYEQYFGPGTRLTVT.